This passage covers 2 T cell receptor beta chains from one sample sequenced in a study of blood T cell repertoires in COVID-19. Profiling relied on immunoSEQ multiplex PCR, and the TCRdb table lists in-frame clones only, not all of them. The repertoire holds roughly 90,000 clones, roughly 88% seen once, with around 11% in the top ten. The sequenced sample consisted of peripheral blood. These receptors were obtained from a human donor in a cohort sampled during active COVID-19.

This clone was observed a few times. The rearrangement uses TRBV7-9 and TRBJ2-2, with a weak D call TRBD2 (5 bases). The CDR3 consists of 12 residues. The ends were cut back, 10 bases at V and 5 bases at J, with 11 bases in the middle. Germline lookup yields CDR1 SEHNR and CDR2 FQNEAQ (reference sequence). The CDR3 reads CANERRTGELFF. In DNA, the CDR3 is TGTGCCAACGAGCGGAGGACCGGGGAGCTGTTTTTT.

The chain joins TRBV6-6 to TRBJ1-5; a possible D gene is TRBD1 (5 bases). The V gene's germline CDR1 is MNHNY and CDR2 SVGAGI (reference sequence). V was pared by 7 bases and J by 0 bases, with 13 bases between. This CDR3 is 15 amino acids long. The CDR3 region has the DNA TGTGCCAGCACCTCGACAGAAGATAGCAATCAGCCCCAGCATTTT. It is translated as CASTSTEDSNQPQHF.